The 13 T cell receptor beta chains given below trace back to one sample, sequenced in a study of CD8+CD57+ T cells in acquired aplastic anemia. Profiling of TCR beta VDJ combinations and CDR3 sequences used genomic DNA as template. Each CDR3 protein gets one entry after TCRdb re-called the reads with MiXCR. The sample comprises a few hundred thousand distinct CDR3 sequences, about two thirds of which are singletons, and around 4% rests with the top ten. The sequenced sample consisted of sorted CD4+, CD8+, or CD8+CD57+ T cells (not recorded which) from PBMCs. The source of these receptors is a human donor in good health, serving as a control.

Concerning this clonotype itself: A clone one base away is much larger, so this may be a read error. This chain uses TRBV30 with TRBJ1-6; D not resolved. Germline assignment: CDR1 GTSNPN and CDR2 SVGIG (reference sequence). This CDR3 spans 12 amino acids. CDR3 sequence: CAWGGYNSPHHF. The DNA for the CDR3 is TGTGCCTGGGGAGGATATAATTCACCCCACCACTTT.

The chain links TRBV7-9 to TRBJ2-7; 7 bases align to TRBD1. Trimming took 6 bases from V and 11 from J; bases not matched to a gene: 16. CDR3 length equals 14 residues. Germline values: CDR1 SEHNR, CDR2 FQNEAQ (reference sequence). The CDR3 reads CASRDRRPSTAEYF. As DNA, the CDR3 is TGTGCCAGCAGGGACAGGCGACCAAGCACTGCGGAGTACTTC.

The rearrangement uses TRBV9 and TRBJ1-1; D gene uncertain. The CDR3 length is 13 residues. The V and J ends lost 3 bases and 9 bases respectively, with 15 bases between them. Germline V CDR1 and CDR2: SGDLS, YYNGEE. CDR3 loop: CASSEMKDGKAFF. CDR3 DNA: TGTGCCAGCAGCGAAATGAAGGATGGCAAAGCTTTCTTT.

Regarding this clonotype: The junction and the germline gene differ at one end; a read error may be behind it. The V gene is TRBV10-3, the J gene TRBJ2-2; either TRBD1 or TRBD2 may fit D (6 bases each). The length of the CDR3 is 15 residues. Per germline, CDR1 ENHRY and CDR2 SYGVKD. CDR3 nucleotides: TGTGCCAGTAGTTCCCCGAGGGGGGTGGCGGGCGAGCAGTTCTTT. This sequence encodes CASSSPRGVAGEQFF.

In the case of this clonotype: It is likely a read error, because the conserved phenylalanine at the end of the CDR3 is missing. The DNA is left out, because the CDR3 cannot be placed on it with certainty; the CDR3 is given as TCRdb lists it. The chain joins TRBV2 to TRBJ1-6. The CDR3 is 15 amino acids in total, end residues counted. Looked up from germline, CDR1 is SNHLY and CDR2 is FYNNEI. CDR3 loop: CASSHTSNYSNPPHL.

The genes are TRBV20-1 and TRBJ1-2; TRBD1 matches at 7 bases. The junction had 5 bases not matched to a gene; V was cut back by 1 base and J by 6 bases. The CDR3 runs 13 residues. The germline gives CDR1 DFQATT, CDR2 SNEGSKA (reference sequence). CDR3 amino acids: CSARGQGQNGYTF. The DNA for the CDR3 is TGCAGTGCTAGAGGACAGGGCCAGAATGGCTACACCTTC.

V and J are TRBV4-3 and TRBJ2-2; D is possibly TRBD2 (6 bases). Germline V gene sequence: CDR1 LGHNA, CDR2 YSLEER. V was shortened by 1 base and J by 6 bases, with 12 bases between the two germline ends. The CDR3 loop spans 15 amino acids. The CDR3 loop is CASSQGMGGPGELFF. In DNA form, the CDR3 reads TGCGCCAGCAGCCAAGGAATGGGGGGTCCCGGGGAGCTGTTTTTT.

In this sample, this clonotype turned up many times. V is TRBV7-9 and J is TRBJ1-1; D gene unclear. The CDR3 is 12 amino acids. Germline-derived CDR1 and CDR2 are SEHNR and FQNEAQ (reference sequence). Trimming removed 0 bases from V and 5 bases from J, with 4 bases in between. The chain's CDR3 is CASSLAGTEAFF. Written as DNA, the CDR3 is TGTGCCAGCAGCTTAGCGGGGACTGAAGCTTTCTTT. The full variable domain, in which reference TRBV7-9 and TRBJ1-1 provide the parts outside the CDR3, is DTGVSQNPRHKITKRGQNVTFRCDPISEHNRLYWYRQTLGQGPEFLTYFQNEAQLEKSRLLSDRFSAERPKGSFSTLEIQRTEQGDSAMYLCASSLAGTEAFFGQGTRLTVV.

Comment on this clonotype: Compared with germline, one end of the junction differs, possibly owing to a read error. CDR3 protein: CASSPRVNTEAFF. The CDR3 region has the DNA TGTGCCAGCAGCCCTAGGGTTAACACAGAAGCTTTCTTT. The J gene is TRBJ1-6, the V gene TRBV7-8; D not certain. The J call may be faulty, since TRBJ1-1 better matches the DNA end. This CDR3 spans 13 amino acids. The germline V gene has CDR1 SGHVS and CDR2 FQNEAQ.

In its sample, this clonotype was seen many times. The chain's CDR3 is CSAKMGAGTGELFF. CDR3 sequence (DNA): TGCAGTGCAAAGATGGGGGCTGGCACCGGGGAGCTGTTTTTT. V usage is TRBV20-1 and J usage is TRBJ2-2, with D possibly TRBD1 on 6 matching bases. The CDR3 runs to 14 residues. Germline loops: CDR1 DFQATT, CDR2 SNEGSKA (reference sequence). Between the trimmed V and J ends, which lost 6 bases and 4 bases, there was a span of 15 bases.

This clonotype was observed once. An end of the junction does not agree with germline; a read error may underlie this. The chain has TRBV7-3 and TRBJ1-1; 7 positions agree with TRBD1. The CDR3 sequence is 12 residues long. Germline lookup yields CDR1 SGHTA and CDR2 FQGTGA. In DNA, the CDR3 is TGTGCCAGCAGCCTCAAGGGGGCTGAAGCTTCCTTT. The encoded protein is CASSLKGAEASF.

The chain uses TRBV4-3 and TRBJ1-4, with a possible D match to TRBD1 (5 bases). Trimming stripped 1 base from V and 8 bases from J, with 11 bases between. Germline assignment: CDR1 LGHNA and CDR2 YSLEER. The CDR3 sequence is 14 residues long. CDR3 nucleotide sequence: TGCGCCAGCAGCCAAGTTGCGGGGGGAGAAAAACTGTTTTTT. Its protein is CASSQVAGGEKLFF.

With respect to this clonotype: At one end, the junction sequence differs from germline, possibly due to a read error. V gene TRBV20-1 combines with J gene TRBJ2-2, with D perhaps given as TRBD1 or TRBD2 (6 bases each). The CDR3 extends over 14 amino acids. Germline values: CDR1 DFQATT, CDR2 SNEGSKA (reference sequence). The CDR3 sequence: CSARSARDTRELSF. The DNA of the CDR3 is TGCAGTGCTAGATCCGCGCGGGACACCCGGGAGCTGTCTTTT.